A single count supports the clone carrying this T cell receptor beta chain. The record originates from a study of blood T cell repertoires in COVID-19. V lost 0 bases and J lost 4; bases outside the gene matches: 4. The CDR3 loop spans 16 amino acids. Germline values: CDR1 SGDLS, CDR2 YYNGEE. The authors' processing: It was from reference gene primer amplification that nucleated cell counts were estimated. Measured with immunoSEQ multiplex PCR; TCRdb has only the in-frame clones, and not every one. The DNA gave D and trimming, while V, J and clone size come from that table. This sample has about 150,000 clones, with more than 75% found just once.

The chain links TRBV9 to TRBJ2-2; 9 nucleotides agree with TRBD1. The specimen was peripheral blood. This TCR derives from a man aged 50-59 years who had recovered from COVID-19. Written as DNA, the CDR3 is TGTGCCAGCAGCGTAGCCGGACAGGGGTTCACCGGGGAGCTGTTTTTT. This encodes CASSVAGQGFTGELFF. Together with reference TRBV9 and TRBJ2-2, the CDR3 gives the full variable domain: DSGVTQTPKHLITATGQRVTLRCSPRSGDLSVYWYQQSLDQGLQFLIQYYNGEERAKGNILERFSAQQFPDLHSELNLSSLELGDSALYFCASSVAGQGFTGELFFGEGSRLTVL.